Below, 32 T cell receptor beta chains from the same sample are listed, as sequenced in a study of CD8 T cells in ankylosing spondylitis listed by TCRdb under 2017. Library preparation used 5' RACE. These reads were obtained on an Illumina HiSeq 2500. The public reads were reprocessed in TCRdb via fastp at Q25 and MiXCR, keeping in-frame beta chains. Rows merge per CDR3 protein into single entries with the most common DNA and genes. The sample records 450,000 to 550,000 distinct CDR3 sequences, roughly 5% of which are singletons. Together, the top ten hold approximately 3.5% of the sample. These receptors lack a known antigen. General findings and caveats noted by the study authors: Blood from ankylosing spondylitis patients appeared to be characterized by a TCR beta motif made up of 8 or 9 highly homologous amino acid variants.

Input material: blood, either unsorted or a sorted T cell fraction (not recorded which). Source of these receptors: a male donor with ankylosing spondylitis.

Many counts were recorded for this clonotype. The CDR3 sequence: CASSLSYLAGQETQYF. CDR3 in DNA: TGTGCCAGCAGCTTATCGTATTTGGCGGGACAAGAGACCCAGTACTTC. The chain links TRBV7-6 to TRBJ2-5, with a possible D match to TRBD2 (6 bases). Looked up from germline, CDR1 is SGHVS and CDR2 is FNYEAQ. The CDR3 extends over 16 amino acids. Between the trimmed V and J ends, which lost 2 bases and 2 bases, there was a span of 15 bases.

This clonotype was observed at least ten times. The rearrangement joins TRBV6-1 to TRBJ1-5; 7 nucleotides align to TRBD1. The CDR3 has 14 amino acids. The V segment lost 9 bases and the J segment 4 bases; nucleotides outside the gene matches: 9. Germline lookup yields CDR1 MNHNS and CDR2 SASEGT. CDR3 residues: CASYRGVGNQPQHF. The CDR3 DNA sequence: TGTGCCAGTTACAGGGGCGTAGGGAATCAGCCCCAGCATTTT.

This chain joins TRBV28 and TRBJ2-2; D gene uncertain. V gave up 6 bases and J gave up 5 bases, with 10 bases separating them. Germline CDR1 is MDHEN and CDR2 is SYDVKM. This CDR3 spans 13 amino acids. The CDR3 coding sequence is TGTGCCAGCAGGTGGATTGGGACCGGGGAGCTGTTTTTT. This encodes CASRWIGTGELFF.

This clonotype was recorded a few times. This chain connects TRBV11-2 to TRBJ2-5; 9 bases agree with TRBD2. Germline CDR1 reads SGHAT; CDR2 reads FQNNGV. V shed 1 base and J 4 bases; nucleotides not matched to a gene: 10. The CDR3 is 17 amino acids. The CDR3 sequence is CASSLGFSSGSLETQYF. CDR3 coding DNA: TGTGCCAGCAGCTTAGGTTTTAGTAGCGGGAGTTTAGAGACCCAGTACTTC.

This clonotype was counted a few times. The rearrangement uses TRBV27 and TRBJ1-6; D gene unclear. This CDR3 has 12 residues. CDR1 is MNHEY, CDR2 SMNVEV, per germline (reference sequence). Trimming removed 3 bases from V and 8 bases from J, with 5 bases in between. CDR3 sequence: CASSFLDSPLHF. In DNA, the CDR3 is TGTGCCAGCAGTTTTCTCGATTCACCCCTCCACTTT.

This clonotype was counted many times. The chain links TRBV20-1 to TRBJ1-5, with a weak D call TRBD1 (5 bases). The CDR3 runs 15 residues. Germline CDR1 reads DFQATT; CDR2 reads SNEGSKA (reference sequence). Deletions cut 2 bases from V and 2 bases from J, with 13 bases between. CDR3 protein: CSARPAGQGNQPQHF. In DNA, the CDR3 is TGCAGTGCTAGACCGGCAGGGCAAGGCAATCAGCCCCAGCATTTT.

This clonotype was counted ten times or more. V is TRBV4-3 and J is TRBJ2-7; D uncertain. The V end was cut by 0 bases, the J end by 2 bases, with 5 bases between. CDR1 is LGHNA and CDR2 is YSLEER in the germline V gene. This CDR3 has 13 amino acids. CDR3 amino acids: CASSQDRAYEQYF. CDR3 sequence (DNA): TGCGCCAGCAGCCAAGACCGAGCCTACGAGCAGTACTTC.

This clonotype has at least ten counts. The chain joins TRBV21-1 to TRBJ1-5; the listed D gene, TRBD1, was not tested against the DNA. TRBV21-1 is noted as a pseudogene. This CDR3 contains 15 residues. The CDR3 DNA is TGTGCCAGCAGCACCAATGACAGGGAAGATCAGCCCCAGCATTTT. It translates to CASSTNDREDQPQHF.

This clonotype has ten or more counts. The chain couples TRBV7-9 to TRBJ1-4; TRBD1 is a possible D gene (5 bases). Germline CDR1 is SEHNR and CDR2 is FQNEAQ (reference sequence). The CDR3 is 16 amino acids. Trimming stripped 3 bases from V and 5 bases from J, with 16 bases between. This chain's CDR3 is CASSFGAGLRNEKLFF. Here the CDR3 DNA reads TGTGCCAGCAGCTTTGGGGCCGGGCTCAGAAATGAAAAACTGTTTTTT.

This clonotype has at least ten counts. The CDR3 protein is CASSGTGVAGELFF. As DNA, the CDR3 is TGCGCCAGCTCCGGGACAGGGGTGGCCGGGGAGCTGTTTTTT. The chain has TRBV10-2 and TRBJ2-2, with 10 bases lining up with TRBD1. J was trimmed by 6 bases and V by 8 bases; bases with no gene match: 6. CDR3 length: 14 residues. Germline-derived CDR1 and CDR2 are WSHSY and SAAADI.

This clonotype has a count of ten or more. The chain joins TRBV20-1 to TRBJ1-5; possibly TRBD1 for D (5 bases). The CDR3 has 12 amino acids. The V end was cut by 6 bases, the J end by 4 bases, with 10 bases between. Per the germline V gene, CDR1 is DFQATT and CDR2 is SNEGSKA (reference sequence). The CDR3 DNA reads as TGCAGTGCCAAGCGGGGGAATCAGCCCCAGCATTTT. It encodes CSAKRGNQPQHF.

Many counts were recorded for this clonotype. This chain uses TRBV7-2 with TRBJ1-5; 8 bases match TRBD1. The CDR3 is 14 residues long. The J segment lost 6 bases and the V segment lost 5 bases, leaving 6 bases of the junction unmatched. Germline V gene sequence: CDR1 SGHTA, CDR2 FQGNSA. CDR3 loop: CASSRDRGGQPQHF. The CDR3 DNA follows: TGTGCCAGCAGCCGTGACAGGGGTGGTCAGCCCCAGCATTTT.

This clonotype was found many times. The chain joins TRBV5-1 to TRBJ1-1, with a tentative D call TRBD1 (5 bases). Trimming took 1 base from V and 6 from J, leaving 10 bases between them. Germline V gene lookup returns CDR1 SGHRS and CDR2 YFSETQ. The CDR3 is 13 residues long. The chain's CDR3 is CASSLTGSAEAFF. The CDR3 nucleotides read TGCGCCAGCAGCTTGACAGGCAGCGCTGAAGCTTTCTTT.

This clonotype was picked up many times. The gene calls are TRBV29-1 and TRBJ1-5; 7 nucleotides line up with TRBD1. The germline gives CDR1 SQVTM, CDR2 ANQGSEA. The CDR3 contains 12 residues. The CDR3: CSVRDSLAAQHF. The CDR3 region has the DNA TGCAGTGTAAGGGACAGCTTAGCTGCCCAGCATTTT.

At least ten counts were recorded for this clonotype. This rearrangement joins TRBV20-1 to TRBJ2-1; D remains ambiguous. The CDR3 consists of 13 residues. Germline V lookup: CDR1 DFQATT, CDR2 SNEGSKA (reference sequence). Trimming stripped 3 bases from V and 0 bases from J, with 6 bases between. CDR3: CSASPSSYNEQFF. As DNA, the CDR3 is TGCAGTGCTAGTCCTAGCTCCTACAATGAGCAGTTCTTC.

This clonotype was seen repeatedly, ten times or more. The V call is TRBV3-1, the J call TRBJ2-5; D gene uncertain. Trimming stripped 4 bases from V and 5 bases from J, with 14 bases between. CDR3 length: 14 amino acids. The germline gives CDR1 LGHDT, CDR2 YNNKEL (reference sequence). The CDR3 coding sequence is TGTGCCAGCAGCCTACACCCAATAGGGGAGACCCAGTACTTC. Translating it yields CASSLHPIGETQYF.

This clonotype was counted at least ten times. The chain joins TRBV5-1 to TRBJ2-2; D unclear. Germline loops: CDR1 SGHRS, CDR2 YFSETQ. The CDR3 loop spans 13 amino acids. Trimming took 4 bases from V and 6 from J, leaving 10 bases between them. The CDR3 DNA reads TGCGCCAGCAGCGTGTTGGGTTCCGGGGAGCTGTTTTTT. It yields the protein CASSVLGSGELFF.

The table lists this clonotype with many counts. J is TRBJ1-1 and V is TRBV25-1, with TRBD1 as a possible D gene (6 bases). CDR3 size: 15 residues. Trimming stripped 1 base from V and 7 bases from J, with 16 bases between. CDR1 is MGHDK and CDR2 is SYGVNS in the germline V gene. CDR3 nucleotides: TGTGCCAGCAGTGAATTTGGGGGGGCCAGGTTTGAAGCTTTCTTT. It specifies CASSEFGGARFEAFF.

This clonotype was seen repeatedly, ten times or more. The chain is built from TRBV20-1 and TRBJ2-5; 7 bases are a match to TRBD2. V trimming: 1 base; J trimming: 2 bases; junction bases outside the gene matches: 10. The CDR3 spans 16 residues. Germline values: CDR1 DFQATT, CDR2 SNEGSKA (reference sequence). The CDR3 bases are TGCAGTGCTAGAGGGATATCCAAGCGGGGACAAGAGACCCAGTACTTC. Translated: CSARGISKRGQETQYF.

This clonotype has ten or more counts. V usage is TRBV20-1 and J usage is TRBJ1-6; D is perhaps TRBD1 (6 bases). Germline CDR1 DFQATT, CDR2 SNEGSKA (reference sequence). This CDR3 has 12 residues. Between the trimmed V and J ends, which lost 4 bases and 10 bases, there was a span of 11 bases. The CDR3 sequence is CSAKGGRSPLHF. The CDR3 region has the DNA TGCAGTGCTAAGGGGGGAAGATCACCCCTCCACTTT.

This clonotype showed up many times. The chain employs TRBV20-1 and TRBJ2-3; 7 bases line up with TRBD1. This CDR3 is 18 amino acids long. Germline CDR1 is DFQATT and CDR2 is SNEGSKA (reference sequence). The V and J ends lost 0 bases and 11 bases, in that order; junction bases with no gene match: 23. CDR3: CSARDWELGQYRPGKQYF. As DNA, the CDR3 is TGCAGTGCTAGAGATTGGGAGTTGGGACAGTATAGGCCCGGCAAGCAGTATTTT.

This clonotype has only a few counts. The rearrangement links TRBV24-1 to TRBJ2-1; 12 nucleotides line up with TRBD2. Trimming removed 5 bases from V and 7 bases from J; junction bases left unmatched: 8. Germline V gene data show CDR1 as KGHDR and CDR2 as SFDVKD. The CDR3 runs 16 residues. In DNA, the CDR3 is TGTGCCACCAGTGTCTCTAGCGGGAGGGCGGGAAATGAGCAGTTCTTC. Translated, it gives CATSVSSGRAGNEQFF.

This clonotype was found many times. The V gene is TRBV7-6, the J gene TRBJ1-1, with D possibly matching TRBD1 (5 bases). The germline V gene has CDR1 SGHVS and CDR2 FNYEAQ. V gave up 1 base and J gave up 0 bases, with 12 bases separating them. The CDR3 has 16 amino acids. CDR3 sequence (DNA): TGTGCCAGCAGCTTAGAGGCCCGGGGGGTGAACACTGAAGCTTTCTTT. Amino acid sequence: CASSLEARGVNTEAFF.

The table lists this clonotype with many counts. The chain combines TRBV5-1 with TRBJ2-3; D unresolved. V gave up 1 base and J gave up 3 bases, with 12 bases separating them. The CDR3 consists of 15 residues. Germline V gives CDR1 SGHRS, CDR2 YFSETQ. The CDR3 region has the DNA TGCGCCAGCAGCTTGTATGTTGACCTTACAGATACGCAGTATTTT. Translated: CASSLYVDLTDTQYF.

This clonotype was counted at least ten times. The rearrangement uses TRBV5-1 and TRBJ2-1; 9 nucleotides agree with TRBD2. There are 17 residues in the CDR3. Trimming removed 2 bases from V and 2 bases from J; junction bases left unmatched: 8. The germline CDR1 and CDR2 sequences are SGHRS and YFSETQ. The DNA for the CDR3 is TGCGCCAGCAGCTTTCTGCTAGCGGGACGCCCCTACAATGAGCAGTTCTTC. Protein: CASSFLLAGRPYNEQFF.

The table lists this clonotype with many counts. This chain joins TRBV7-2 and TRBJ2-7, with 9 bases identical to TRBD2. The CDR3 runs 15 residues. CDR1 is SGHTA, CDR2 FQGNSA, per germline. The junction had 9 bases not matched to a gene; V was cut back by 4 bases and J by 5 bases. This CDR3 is CASSSVSGRKNEQYF. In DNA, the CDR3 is TGTGCCAGCAGCTCCGTGAGCGGGAGGAAGAACGAGCAGTACTTC.

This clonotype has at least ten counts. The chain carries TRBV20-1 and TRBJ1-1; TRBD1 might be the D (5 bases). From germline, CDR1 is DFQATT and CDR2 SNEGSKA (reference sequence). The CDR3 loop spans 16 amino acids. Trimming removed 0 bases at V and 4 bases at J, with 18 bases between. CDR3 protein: CSAREFRDVTFTEAFF. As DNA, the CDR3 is TGCAGTGCTAGAGAGTTCCGGGACGTTACTTTCACTGAAGCTTTCTTT.

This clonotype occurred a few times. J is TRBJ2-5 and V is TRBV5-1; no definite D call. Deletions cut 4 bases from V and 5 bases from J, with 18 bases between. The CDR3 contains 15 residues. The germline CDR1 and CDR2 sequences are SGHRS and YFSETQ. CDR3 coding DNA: TGCGCCAGCAGCCCCATCGTCGGGTCGAGGGAGACCCAGTACTTC. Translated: CASSPIVGSRETQYF.

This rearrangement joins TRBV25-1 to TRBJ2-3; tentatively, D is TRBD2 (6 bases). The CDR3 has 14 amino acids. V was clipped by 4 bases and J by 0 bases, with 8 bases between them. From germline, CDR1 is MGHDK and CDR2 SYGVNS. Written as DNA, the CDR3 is TGTGCCAGCAGTGGACTAGGCAGCACAGATACGCAGTATTTT. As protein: CASSGLGSTDTQYF.

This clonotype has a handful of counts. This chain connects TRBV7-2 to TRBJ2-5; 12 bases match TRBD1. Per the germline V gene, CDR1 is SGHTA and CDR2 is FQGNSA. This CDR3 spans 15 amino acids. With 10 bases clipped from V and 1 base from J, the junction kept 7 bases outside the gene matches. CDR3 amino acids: CAILGQGASQETQYF. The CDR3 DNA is TGTGCCATCTTGGGACAGGGGGCCTCCCAAGAGACCCAGTACTTC.

CDR3 residues: CASSVTANYGYTF. As DNA, the CDR3 is TGTGCCAGCTCAGTAACAGCTAACTATGGCTACACCTTC. The V gene is TRBV18, the J gene TRBJ1-2; D unclear. The V end lost 5 bases, the J end lost 0 bases, and 7 bases lay between the germline ends. Per germline, CDR1 KGHSH and CDR2 LQKENI. The length of the CDR3 is 13 residues.

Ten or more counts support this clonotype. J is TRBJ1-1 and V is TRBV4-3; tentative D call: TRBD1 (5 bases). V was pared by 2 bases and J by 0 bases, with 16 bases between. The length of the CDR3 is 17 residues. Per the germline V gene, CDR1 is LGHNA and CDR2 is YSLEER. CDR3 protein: CASSQIRGRDMNTEAFF. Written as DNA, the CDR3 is TGCGCCAGCAGCCAAATTCGGGGCCGTGACATGAACACTGAAGCTTTCTTT.